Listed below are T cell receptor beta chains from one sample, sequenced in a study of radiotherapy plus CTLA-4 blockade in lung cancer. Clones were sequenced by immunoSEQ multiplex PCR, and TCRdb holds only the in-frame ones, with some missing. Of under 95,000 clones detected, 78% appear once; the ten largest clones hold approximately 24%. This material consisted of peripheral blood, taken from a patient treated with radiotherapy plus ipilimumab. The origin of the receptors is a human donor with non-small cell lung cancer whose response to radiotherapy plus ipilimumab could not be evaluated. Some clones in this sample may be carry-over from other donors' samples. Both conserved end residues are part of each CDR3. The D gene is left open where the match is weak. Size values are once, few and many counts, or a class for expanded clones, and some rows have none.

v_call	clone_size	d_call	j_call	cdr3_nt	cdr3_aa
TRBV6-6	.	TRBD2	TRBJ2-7	TGTGCCAGCATGTTAATAGCGGGGGGTGACGAGCAGTACTTC	CASMLIAGGDEQYF
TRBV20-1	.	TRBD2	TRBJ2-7	TGCAGTGGGGGGACTAACTACGAGCAGTACTTC	CSGGTNYEQYF
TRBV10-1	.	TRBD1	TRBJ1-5	TGCGCCACCCCGACAGGGGATGGACAGCCCCAGCATTTT	CATPTGDGQPQHF
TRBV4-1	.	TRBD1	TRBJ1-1	TGCGCCAGCAGCCAAGATCTCCTTCGGACAGGGGAAGCTTTCTTT	CASSQDLLRTGEAFF
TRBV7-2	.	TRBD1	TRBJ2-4	TGTGCCAGCAGCTTCGCCTGGACAGGAAACATTCAGTACTTC	CASSFAWTGNIQYF
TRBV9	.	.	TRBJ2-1	TGTGCCAGCAGCCCCCGAGCCTACAATGAGCAGTTCTTC	CASSPRAYNEQFF
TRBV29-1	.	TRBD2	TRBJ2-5	TGCAGCTTTAACGGAGCGGGGGGTGGCGAGACCCAGTACTTC	CSFNGAGGGETQYF
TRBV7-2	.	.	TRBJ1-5	TGTGCCAGCAGCTTAGGGGGGGATAGCAATCAGCCCCAGCATTTT	CASSLGGDSNQPQHF
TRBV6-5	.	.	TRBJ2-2	TGTGCCAGCAGTGAAGGTCCAGGGGCCGAGCTGTTTTTT	CASSEGPGAELFF
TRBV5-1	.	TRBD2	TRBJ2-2	TGCGCCAGCAGCGGGGGACTAGCGGGGGCGAACACCGGGGAGCTGTTTTTT	CASSGGLAGANTGELFF
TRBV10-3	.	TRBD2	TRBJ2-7	TGTGCCATCAGTGGGCACCAGCGGGGGAGCCCCTACGAGCAGTACTTC	CAISGHQRGSPYEQYF
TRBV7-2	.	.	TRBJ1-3	TGTGCCAGCAGCGGGCAGGCTGGAAACACCATATATTTT	CASSGQAGNTIYF
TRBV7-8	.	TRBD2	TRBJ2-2	TGTGCCAGCAGGAGCGGGGGGCTCACCGGGGAGCTGTTTTTT	CASRSGGLTGELFF
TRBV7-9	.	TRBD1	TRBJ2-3	TGTGCCAGCAGCTCATATGCCGGGACAGGGGGAAAAGATACGCAGTATTTT	CASSSYAGTGGKDTQYF
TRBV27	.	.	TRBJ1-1	TGTGCCAGCAGTTCCCCGGCAGGGCTGAACACTGAAGCTTTCTTT	CASSSPAGLNTEAFF
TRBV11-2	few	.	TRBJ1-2	TGTGCCAGCAGCCCTCCAGTCGCCAACTATGGCTACACCTTC	CASSPPVANYGYTF
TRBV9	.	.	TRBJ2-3	TGTGCGTCGGGCGGGGTGACAGATACGCAGTATTTT	CASGGVTDTQYF
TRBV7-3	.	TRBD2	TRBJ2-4	TGTGCCAGCAGCTCGGGAGCGGGGATTGACAAAAACATTCAGTACTTC	CASSSGAGIDKNIQYF
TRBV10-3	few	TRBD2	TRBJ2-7	TGTGCCATCAGCCCGGGACTAGCGGGGGACTACGAGCAGTACTTC	CAISPGLAGDYEQYF
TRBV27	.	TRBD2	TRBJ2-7	TGTGCCAGCAGTTTAGGACTAGCGTGGCTGAACGAGCAGTACTTC	CASSLGLAWLNEQYF
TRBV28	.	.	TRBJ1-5	TGTGCCAGCAGTTTATCAGGGAATCAGCCCCAGCATTTT	CASSLSGNQPQHF
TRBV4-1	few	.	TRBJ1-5	TGTGCCAGCAGCCAAGGGGGGGGGTCCGGGGTGGCCCAGCATTTT	CASSQGGGSGVAQHF
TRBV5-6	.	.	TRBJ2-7	TGTGCCAGCAGCTTGGACAGTCGCCGCTACGAGCAGTACTTC	CASSLDSRRYEQYF
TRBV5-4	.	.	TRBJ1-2	TGTGCCAGCAGCTTGAGAGACGTGGGCGACTATGGCTACACCTTC	CASSLRDVGDYGYTF
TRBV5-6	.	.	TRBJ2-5	TGTGCCAGCAGCTTGGCCGCCTGGCCGAATGTTGGAGAGACCCAGTACTTC	CASSLAAWPNVGETQYF
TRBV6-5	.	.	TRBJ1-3	TGTGCCTGTAACGCATTAGCTGGAAACACCATATATTTT	CACNALAGNTIYF
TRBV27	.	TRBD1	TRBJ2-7	TGTGCCAGCAGTAGGGACAGAAACTCCTACGAGCAGTACTTC	CASSRDRNSYEQYF
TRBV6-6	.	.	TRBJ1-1	TGTGCCAGCACCCTCGGAGAGGTCCCGGGCACTGAAGCTTTCTTT	CASTLGEVPGTEAFF
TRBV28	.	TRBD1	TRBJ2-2	TGTGCCAGCAGTTTGTTGACAGGGAGTAACACCGGGGAGCTGTTTTTT	CASSLLTGSNTGELFF
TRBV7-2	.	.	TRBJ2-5	TGTGCCAGCGGCGGGGGCCTACAAGAGACCCAGTACTTC	CASGGGLQETQYF